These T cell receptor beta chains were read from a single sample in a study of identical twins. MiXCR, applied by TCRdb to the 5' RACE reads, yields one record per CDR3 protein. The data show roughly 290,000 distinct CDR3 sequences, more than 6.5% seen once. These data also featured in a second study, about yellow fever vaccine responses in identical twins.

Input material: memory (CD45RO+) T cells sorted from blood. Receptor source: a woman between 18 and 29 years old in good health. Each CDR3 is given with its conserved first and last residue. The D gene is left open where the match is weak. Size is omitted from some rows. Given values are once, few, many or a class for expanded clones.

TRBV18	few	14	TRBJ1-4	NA	TGTGCCAGCTCACCTGCGGGGTTGAATGAAAAACTGTTTTTT	CASSPAGLNEKLFF
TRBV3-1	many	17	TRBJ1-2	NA	TGTGCCAGCAGCCAAGATGCCCGCAGCAGACCTAACTATGGCTACACCTTC	CASSQDARSRPNYGYTF
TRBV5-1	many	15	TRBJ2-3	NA	TGCGCCAGCAGCGGAGGGACGTCTAGCACAGATACGCAGTATTTT	CASSGGTSSTDTQYF
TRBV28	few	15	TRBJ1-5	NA	TGTGCCAGCAGTTCAACGGACAATAGCAATCAGCCCCAGCATTTT	CASSSTDNSNQPQHF
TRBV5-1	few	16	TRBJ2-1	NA	TGCGCCAGCAGCTTGGTGAGCGGAGTGGTAGGTAATGAGCAGTTCTTC	CASSLVSGVVGNEQFF
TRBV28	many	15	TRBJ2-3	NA	TGTGCCAGCAGTGCCGGAGGGCTTAGCACAGATACGCAGTATTTT	CASSAGGLSTDTQYF
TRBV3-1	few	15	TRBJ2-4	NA	TGTGCCAGCAGCCAGGGGGCGGGGGCCAAAAACATTCAGTACTTC	CASSQGAGAKNIQYF
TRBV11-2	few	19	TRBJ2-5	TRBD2	TGTGCCAGCAGCCTTATTAAGGGTTCACGACTAGCGGGGGGTGGGACCCAGTACTTC	CASSLIKGSRLAGGGTQYF
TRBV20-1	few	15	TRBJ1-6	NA	TGCAGTGCTAGAGACGACTACGGGGATAATTCACCCCTCCACTTT	CSARDDYGDNSPLHF
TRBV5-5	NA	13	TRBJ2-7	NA	TGTGCCAGCAGCTTGTTCTCGGGTTACGAGCAGTACTTC	CASSLFSGYEQYF
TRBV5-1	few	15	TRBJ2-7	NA	TGCGCCAGCAGCTTTGAGGGCGTTCGCTCCTACGAGCAGTACTTC	CASSFEGVRSYEQYF
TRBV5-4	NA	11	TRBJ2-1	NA	TGTGCCAGCAGCTCCGACGGTAAGCAGTTCTTC	CASSSDGKQFF
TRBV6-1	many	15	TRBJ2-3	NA	TGTGCCAGCAGGGGGGGACACAAGAGCACAGATACGCAGTATTTT	CASRGGHKSTDTQYF
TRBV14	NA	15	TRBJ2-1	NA	TGTGCCAGCAGCCAAGATCTATCAGATTACAATGAGCAGTTCTTC	CASSQDLSDYNEQFF
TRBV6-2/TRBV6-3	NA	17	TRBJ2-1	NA	TGTGCCAGCAGCCTAAACCGGGACGCCCGCCCCTACAATGAGCAGTTCTTC	CASSLNRDARPYNEQFF
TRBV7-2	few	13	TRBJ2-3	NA	TGTGCCAGCAGCTTGTTCCCGGTAGATACGCAGTATTTT	CASSLFPVDTQYF
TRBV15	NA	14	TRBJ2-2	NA	TGTGCCACCAGCTTAGCTAGCGACACCGGGGAGCTGTTTTTT	CATSLASDTGELFF
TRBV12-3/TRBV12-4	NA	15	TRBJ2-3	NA	TGTGCCAGCAGTTCCTGGCGGGACCGCACAGATACGCAGTATTTT	CASSSWRDRTDTQYF
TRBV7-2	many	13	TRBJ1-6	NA	TGTGCCAGCAGCTTAGACGGGGGTTCACCCCTCCACTTT	CASSLDGGSPLHF
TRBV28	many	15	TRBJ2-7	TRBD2	TGTGCCAGCAGTGGCTCCGGGACTAGCTTCTACGAGCAGTACTTC	CASSGSGTSFYEQYF
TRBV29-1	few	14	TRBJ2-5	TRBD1	TGCAGCGCCGTTCCACAGGGGGCTGAAGAGACCCAGTACTTC	CSAVPQGAEETQYF
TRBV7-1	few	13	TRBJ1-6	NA	TGTGCCAGCAGCTCGAACGGGGGTTCACCCCTCCACTTT	CASSSNGGSPLHF
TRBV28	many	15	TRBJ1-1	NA	TGTGCCAGCAGGGGCCCCGGGACCTCTTTCACTGAAGCTTTCTTT	CASRGPGTSFTEAFF
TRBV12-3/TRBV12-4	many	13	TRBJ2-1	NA	TGTGCCAGCAACCCGGACCGGGGAAATGAGCAGTTCTTC	CASNPDRGNEQFF
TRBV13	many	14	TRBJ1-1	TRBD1	TGTGCCAGCAGCCCAGGACAGGTTTTTAGTGAAGCTTTCTTT	CASSPGQVFSEAFF
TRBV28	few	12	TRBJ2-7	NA	TGTGCCAGCAGCGAAGAATCCTACGAGCAGTACTTC	CASSEESYEQYF
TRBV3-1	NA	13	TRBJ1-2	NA	TGTGCCAGCAGCCAAGGAAAGGGGACAGGCTACACCTTC	CASSQGKGTGYTF
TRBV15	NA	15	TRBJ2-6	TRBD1	TGTGCCACCTCGGATACAGGGGCTGGGGCCAACGTCCTGACTTTC	CATSDTGAGANVLTF
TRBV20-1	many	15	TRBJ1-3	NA	TGCAGTGCTAGAGATCTCCCCACCTCTGGAAACACCATATATTTT	CSARDLPTSGNTIYF
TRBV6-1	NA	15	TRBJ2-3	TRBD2	TGTGCCAGCAGTCCATCGGGACTAGGAGCAGATACGCAGTATTTT	CASSPSGLGADTQYF
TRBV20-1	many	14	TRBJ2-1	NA	TGCAGTGCTGCCCGACCGACAGGAAACAATGAGCAGTTCTTC	CSAARPTGNNEQFF
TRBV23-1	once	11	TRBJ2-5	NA	TGCGCCAGCAGTCAATCGGAGACCCAGTACTTC	CASSQSETQYF
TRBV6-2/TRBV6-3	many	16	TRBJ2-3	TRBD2	TGTGCCAGCAGTTCGAGGACTAGTCAGTCCACAGATACGCAGTATTTT	CASSSRTSQSTDTQYF
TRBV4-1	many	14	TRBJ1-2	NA	TGCGCCAGCAGCCGTGGCATACTGGGGGCTGGCTACACCTTC	CASSRGILGAGYTF
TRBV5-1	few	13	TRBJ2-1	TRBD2	TGCGCCAGCAGCTCACTAGCGTCCAATGAGCAGTTCTTC	CASSSLASNEQFF
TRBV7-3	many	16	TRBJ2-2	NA	TGTGCCAGCAGCTTAATAGGTGGGAGAGGCGGCGGGGAGCTGTTTTTT	CASSLIGGRGGGELFF
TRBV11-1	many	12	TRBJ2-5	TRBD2	TGTGCCAGCTCCGAAGCGGGGGGGACCCAGTACTTC	CASSEAGGTQYF
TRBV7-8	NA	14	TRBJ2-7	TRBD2	TGTGCCAGCAGCTTCGCGGGAGACACCTACGAGCAGTACTTC	CASSFAGDTYEQYF
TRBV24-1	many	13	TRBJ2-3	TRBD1	TGTGCCACCAGTGATTTGAAGGGACAGGGCCAGTATTTT	CATSDLKGQGQYF
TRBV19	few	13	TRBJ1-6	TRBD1	TGTGCCAGTAGTGGGTCAGGGGGATCACCCCTCCACTTT	CASSGSGGSPLHF
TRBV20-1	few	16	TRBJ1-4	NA	TGCAGTGCTAGATTGGCGGGGATGGCTACTAATGAAAAACTGTTTTTT	CSARLAGMATNEKLFF
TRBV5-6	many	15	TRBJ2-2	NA	TGTGCCAGCAACTTGGGGGGCGCGAGCACCGGGGAGCTGTTTTTT	CASNLGGASTGELFF
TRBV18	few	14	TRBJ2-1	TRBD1	TGTGCCAGCTCTCAAAAGACAGGGGATAGTGAGCAGTTCTTC	CASSQKTGDSEQFF
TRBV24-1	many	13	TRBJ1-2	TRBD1	TGTGCCACCAGTGCGGGACAGGGGTATGGCTACACCTTC	CATSAGQGYGYTF
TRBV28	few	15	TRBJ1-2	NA	TGTGCCAGCAGTTTTTTTGGGGGTGCTAACTATGGCTACACCTTC	CASSFFGGANYGYTF
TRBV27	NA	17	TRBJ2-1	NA	TGTGCCAGCAGTTTATCCTCATTCCCCTCCCTCGGTGGTGAGCAGTTCTTC	CASSLSSFPSLGGEQFF
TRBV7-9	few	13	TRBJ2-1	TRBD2	TGTGCCAGCCCTAGCGGGACCTACAATGAGCAGTTCTTC	CASPSGTYNEQFF
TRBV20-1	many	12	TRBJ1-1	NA	TGCAGTGCTAGTGTCAGGGAGACTGAAGCTTTCTTT	CSASVRETEAFF
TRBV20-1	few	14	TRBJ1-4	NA	TGCAGTGCTACCGACACAGGGTACCCTGAAAAACTGTTTTTT	CSATDTGYPEKLFF
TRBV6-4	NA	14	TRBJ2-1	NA	TGTGCCAGCAGTGACTCCTCCGGAAGCAATGAGCAGTTCTTC	CASSDSSGSNEQFF
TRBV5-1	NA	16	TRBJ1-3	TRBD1	TGCGCCAGCAGCAAGAACACAGGGGGCTCTGGAAACACCATATATTTT	CASSKNTGGSGNTIYF